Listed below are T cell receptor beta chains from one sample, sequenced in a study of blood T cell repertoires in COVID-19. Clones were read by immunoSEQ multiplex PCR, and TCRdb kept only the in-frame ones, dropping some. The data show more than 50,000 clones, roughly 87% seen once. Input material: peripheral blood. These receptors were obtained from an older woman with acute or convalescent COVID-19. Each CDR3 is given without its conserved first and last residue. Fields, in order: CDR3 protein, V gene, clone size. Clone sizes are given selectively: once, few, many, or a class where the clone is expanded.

cdr3_aa: ATSRPETEAF; v_call: TRBV15; clone_size: NA
cdr3_aa: AISESTGRGNTDTQY; v_call: TRBV10-3; clone_size: NA
cdr3_aa: ASSKGGDRRPQH; v_call: TRBV19; clone_size: NA
cdr3_aa: ASSIMRGGHSDTQY; v_call: TRBV9; clone_size: NA
cdr3_aa: ATSRDRQGGYGYT; v_call: TRBV15; clone_size: NA
cdr3_aa: SAILREKLF; v_call: TRBV20-1; clone_size: few
cdr3_aa: ASSKEAGDDHGYT; v_call: TRBV13; clone_size: NA
cdr3_aa: ASSTGATNEKLF; v_call: TRBV5-5; clone_size: NA
cdr3_aa: ASGGQGPSPLH; v_call: TRBV27; clone_size: NA
cdr3_aa: ASSEGTGGDQPQH; v_call: TRBV6-1; clone_size: NA
cdr3_aa: ASSLGDSPLH; v_call: TRBV11-1; clone_size: once
cdr3_aa: ASSQAGGRDTQY; v_call: TRBV4-1; clone_size: NA
cdr3_aa: ASSEPLTEEQY; v_call: TRBV2; clone_size: NA
cdr3_aa: SASPRTLAGGSTDTQY; v_call: TRBV20-1; clone_size: NA
cdr3_aa: ASSQGGTKGTEAF; v_call: TRBV7-9; clone_size: NA
cdr3_aa: ASSRTGREPQH; v_call: TRBV3-1/TRBV3-2; clone_size: NA
cdr3_aa: ASSQTWAGGNTGELF; v_call: TRBV14; clone_size: NA
cdr3_aa: ASSPAGYTDTQY; v_call: TRBV7-9; clone_size: NA
cdr3_aa: ASSQGPVETQY; v_call: TRBV19; clone_size: NA
cdr3_aa: ASSLVVTETQY; v_call: TRBV7-2; clone_size: NA
cdr3_aa: ASSKIPGTRASNTEAF; v_call: TRBV27; clone_size: NA
cdr3_aa: ASSLYRSPFSYT; v_call: TRBV2; clone_size: few
cdr3_aa: ASSDFVTEAF; v_call: TRBV2; clone_size: NA
cdr3_aa: ASSLGRDRRRQETQY; v_call: TRBV5-4; clone_size: once
cdr3_aa: ASSQVNRGEGYNEQF; v_call: TRBV3-1/TRBV3-2; clone_size: NA
cdr3_aa: ATSRDPIQPQH; v_call: TRBV15; clone_size: once
cdr3_aa: ASSWLLAGSGELF; v_call: TRBV7-9; clone_size: NA
cdr3_aa: ASSPSSPQLRGRANEQY; v_call: TRBV4-1; clone_size: once
cdr3_aa: ASSLRPGGGNYGYT; v_call: TRBV5-4; clone_size: NA
cdr3_aa: ASSGLGQSLGDTQY; v_call: TRBV9; clone_size: NA
cdr3_aa: ASSEGQYSKEEAF; v_call: TRBV9; clone_size: NA
cdr3_aa: ASERQGLAF; v_call: TRBV27; clone_size: NA
cdr3_aa: ASSGTSGRNEQF; v_call: TRBV7-3; clone_size: NA
cdr3_aa: ASSVETGGKAF; v_call: TRBV6-4; clone_size: NA
cdr3_aa: ASSLFGGGTGNTIY; v_call: TRBV28; clone_size: once
cdr3_aa: ASSQVGGSGTEAF; v_call: TRBV4-1; clone_size: NA
cdr3_aa: ASSPQGTANTEAF; v_call: TRBV7-9; clone_size: once
cdr3_aa: ASSLVGGGQRHGTQY; v_call: TRBV13; clone_size: once
cdr3_aa: SASWASGRANEQF; v_call: TRBV20-1; clone_size: NA
cdr3_aa: ASSLGIQGSNSPLH; v_call: TRBV27; clone_size: NA
cdr3_aa: ATSDSSRGLYTGELF; v_call: TRBV24-1; clone_size: NA
cdr3_aa: ATSDPWTGEGYT; v_call: TRBV24-1; clone_size: NA
cdr3_aa: ATSDPSGANVLT; v_call: TRBV24-1; clone_size: NA
cdr3_aa: ASGLGVQGGKLF; v_call: TRBV12-5; clone_size: NA
cdr3_aa: ASKRGGSAEAF; v_call: TRBV2; clone_size: NA
cdr3_aa: ASRVTNYGYT; v_call: TRBV3-1/TRBV3-2; clone_size: NA